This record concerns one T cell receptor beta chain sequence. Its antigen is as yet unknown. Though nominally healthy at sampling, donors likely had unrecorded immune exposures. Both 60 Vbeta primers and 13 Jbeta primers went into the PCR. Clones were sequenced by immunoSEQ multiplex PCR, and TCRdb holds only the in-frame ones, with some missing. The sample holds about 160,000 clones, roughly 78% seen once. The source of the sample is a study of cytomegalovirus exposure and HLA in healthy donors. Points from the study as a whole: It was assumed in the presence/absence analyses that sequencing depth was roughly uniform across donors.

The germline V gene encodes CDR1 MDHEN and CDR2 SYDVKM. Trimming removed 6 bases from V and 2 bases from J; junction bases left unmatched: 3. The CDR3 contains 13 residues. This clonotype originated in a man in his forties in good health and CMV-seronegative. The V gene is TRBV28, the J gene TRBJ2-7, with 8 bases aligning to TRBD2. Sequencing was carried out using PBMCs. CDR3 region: CASRYSGTYEQYF. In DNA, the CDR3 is TGTGCCAGCAGGTATAGCGGGACCTACGAGCAGTACTTC.